This is a list of T cell receptor beta chains from one sample in a study of T-cell reconstitution after alpha-beta-depleted transplantation in children. Using its own MiXCR run on the PCR reads, TCRdb lists one record per CDR3 protein. Among about 340,000 distinct CDR3 sequences listed, 15% to 20% were seen once. The input for sequencing was PBMCs, mostly from graft donor cells, taken 360 days after TCRalphabeta/CD19-depleted stem cell transplant. These receptors originate from a male patient aged 2-10 years who had a stem cell transplant for acute lymphoblastic leukemia, so the T cells may come from the graft donor. The CDR3 runs from the conserved cysteine through the conserved F or W. The D gene is left open where the match is weak. Rows give clone size only sometimes, using once, few, many, or a class for an expanded clone.

>TRBJ2-5|.|TRBV12-3/TRBV12-4|TRBD1
CASSPRDRNQETQYF
TGTGCCAGCAGTCCAAGGGACAGGAACCAAGAGACCCAGTACTTC
>TRBJ2-7|.|TRBV29-1|TRBD2
CSAWGGLAYEQYF
TGCAGCGCCTGGGGTGGACTAGCGTATGAGCAGTACTTC
>TRBJ2-5|few|TRBV20-1|.
CSARTWSPDQETQYF
TGCAGTGCTCGAACCTGGTCTCCAGACCAAGAGACCCAGTACTTC
>TRBJ2-2|once|TRBV20-1|TRBD2
CSANPGLANTGELFF
TGCAGTGCTAACCCGGGACTAGCGAACACCGGGGAGCTGTTTTTT
>TRBJ1-2|many|TRBV7-2|.
CASSPSPGQSYGYTF
TGTGCCAGCAGCCCGTCGCCCGGACAGAGCTATGGCTACACCTTC
>TRBJ2-1|.|TRBV20-1|TRBD2
CSAVELGLAGVSYNEQFF
TGCAGTGCCGTCGAACTTGGACTAGCGGGAGTCTCCTACAATGAGCAGTTCTTC
>TRBJ2-4|.|TRBV21-1|.
CASSKADSGPGVKGIQYF
TGTGCCAGCAGCAAAGCTGACTCGGGCCCAGGGGTTAAAGGCATTCAGTACTTC
>TRBJ2-7|.|TRBV20-1|.
CSARDAWGLDYEQYF
TGCAGTGCTAGAGATGCATGGGGACTGGACTACGAGCAGTACTTC
>TRBJ1-1|.|TRBV15|TRBD1
CATSRQGGLTEAFF
TGTGCCACCAGCAGGCAGGGGGGCCTCACTGAAGCTTTCTTT
>TRBJ2-3|.|TRBV5-1|TRBD2
CASSGSGRAVDTQYF
TGCGCCAGCAGCGGTAGCGGGAGGGCCGTGGATACGCAGTATTTT
>TRBJ1-1|once|TRBV4-2|.
CASSEVANTEAFF
TGTGCCAGCAGCGAAGTCGCGAACACTGAAGCTTTCTTT
>TRBJ1-1|few|TRBV7-7|.
CASSRDPNTEAFF
TGTGCTAGCAGCCGCGACCCGAACACTGAAGCTTTCTTT
>TRBJ2-7|.|TRBV7-3|TRBD2
CASSLRGGIPYEQYF
TGTGCCAGCAGCTTAAGGGGGGGTATCCCCTACGAGCAGTACTTC
>TRBJ2-7|.|TRBV4-2|TRBD2
CASSQDRMGGGKEQYF
TGTGCCAGCAGCCAAGATAGGATGGGGGGAGGGAAGGAGCAGTACTTC
>TRBJ2-1|many|TRBV3-1|TRBD2
CASSQASGGYEQFF
TGTGCCAGCAGCCAAGCGTCGGGGGGGTATGAGCAGTTCTTC
>TRBJ1-1|many|TRBV28|.
CASMMSNTEAFF
TGTGCCAGCATGATGTCGAACACTGAAGCTTTCTTT
>TRBJ2-5|few|TRBV10-3|.
CAISPGIGETQYF
TGTGCCATCAGTCCAGGGATCGGGGAGACCCAGTACTTC
>TRBJ2-2|few|TRBV19|.
CASLSWNTGELFF
TGTGCCAGTCTCAGCTGGAACACCGGGGAGCTGTTTTTT
>TRBJ2-2|.|TRBV15|TRBD2
CATSRAGLANTGELFF
TGTGCCACCAGCAGAGCGGGACTAGCGAACACCGGGGAGCTGTTTTTT
>TRBJ2-7|few|TRBV20-1|TRBD2
CSARGEAGPYEQYF
TGCAGTGCTAGAGGCGAAGCGGGGCCCTACGAGCAGTACTTC
>TRBJ2-1|.|TRBV9|.
CASSVGATRRANEQFF
TGTGCCAGCAGCGTAGGGGCCACGCGGCGGGCCAATGAGCAGTTCTTC
>TRBJ2-4|many|TRBV5-6|.
CASSLTTAKNIQYF
TGTGCCAGCAGCTTGACGACAGCCAAAAACATTCAGTACTTC
>TRBJ2-3|once|TRBV29-1|TRBD2
CSGGGGGTDTQYF
TGCAGCGGCGGGGGGGGCGGCACAGATACGCAGTATTTT
>TRBJ2-7|.|TRBV5-1|.
CASSLGRRNLGNEQYF
TGCGCCAGCAGCTTGGGACGACGAAACCTTGGTAATGAGCAGTACTTC
>TRBJ2-7|.|TRBV9|TRBD2
CASSPMGGTYEQYF
TGTGCCAGCAGCCCCATGGGGGGGACCTACGAGCAGTACTTC
>TRBJ2-3|.|TRBV5-1|TRBD1
CASSLLTGGMDTQYF
TGCGCCAGCAGCTTGTTGACAGGGGGCATGGATACGCAGTATTTT
>TRBJ1-5|few|TRBV4-2|.
CASSQDGGRNQPQHF
TGTGCCAGCAGCCAAGATGGGGGACGGAATCAGCCCCAGCATTTT
>TRBJ2-2|.|TRBV5-5|TRBD1
CASSLGRQGATGELFF
TGTGCCAGCAGCTTGGGTCGACAGGGAGCGACCGGGGAGCTGTTTTTT
>TRBJ2-2|.|TRBV12-3/TRBV12-4|.
CASSLFPVLVGTGTGELFF
TGTGCCAGCAGTTTATTCCCGGTTCTTGTAGGGACGGGCACCGGGGAGCTGTTTTTT
>TRBJ2-6|many|TRBV7-8|.
CASSLARGARAGANVLTF
TGTGCCAGCAGCTTAGCCAGAGGAGCTAGAGCTGGGGCCAACGTCCTGACTTTC
>TRBJ2-7|many|TRBV4-3|.
CASSQWFPGASEQYF
TGCGCCAGCAGCCAATGGTTTCCGGGGGCTTCCGAGCAGTACTTC
>TRBJ2-2|.|TRBV27|TRBD2
CASRRTSGRAIVANTGELFF
TGTGCCAGCAGGAGGACTAGCGGGAGGGCTATAGTGGCGAACACCGGGGAGCTGTTTTTT
>TRBJ1-6|.|TRBV20-1|TRBD1
CSARKPRRQGGSSYNSPLHF
TGCAGTGCTAGGAAGCCCCGGCGACAGGGGGGTAGCTCCTATAATTCACCCCTCCACTTT
>TRBJ2-5|.|TRBV4-2|.
CASSRNNKETQYF
TGTGCCAGCAGCCGGAATAATAAAGAGACCCAGTACTTC
>TRBJ2-1|.|TRBV10-3|.
CAISESRTGDLNEQFF
TGTGCCATCAGTGAGTCGAGAACGGGAGATCTGAATGAGCAGTTCTTC
>TRBJ2-5|few|TRBV11-1|.
CASSLRREGETQYF
TGTGCCAGCAGCTTACGTCGTGAAGGAGAGACCCAGTACTTC
>TRBJ2-7|few|TRBV12-3/TRBV12-4|TRBD2
CASSPLLAAYEQYF
TGTGCCAGCAGTCCGCTACTAGCGGCCTACGAGCAGTACTTC
>TRBJ2-2|.|TRBV30|.
CARSGRWGTGELFF
TGTGCCCGTTCGGGGCGATGGGGCACCGGGGAGCTGTTTTTT
>TRBJ2-2|.|TRBV10-3|TRBD2
CAISEGPRVLAKVTGELFF
TGTGCCATCAGCGAGGGGCCCAGGGTACTAGCGAAGGTCACCGGGGAGCTGTTTTTT
>TRBJ1-4|.|TRBV7-9|.
CASGVRTEEKLFF
TGTGCCAGCGGAGTTAGGACGGAGGAAAAACTGTTTTTT
>TRBJ2-3|few|TRBV11-2|TRBD2
CASSHRLAGITDTQYF
TGTGCCAGCAGCCATCGACTAGCGGGGATCACAGATACGCAGTATTTT
>TRBJ2-5|many|TRBV29-1|TRBD1
CSVSPTGGPQETQYF
TGCAGCGTCTCCCCCACAGGGGGACCCCAAGAGACCCAGTACTTC
>TRBJ2-3|few|TRBV5-1|.
CASSLSPVASTDTQYF
TGCGCCAGCAGCTTGTCCCCCGTAGCTAGCACAGATACGCAGTATTTT